This is a list of T cell receptor beta chains from one sample in a study of human CD8 memory T cell subsets. TCRdb reanalyzed the 5' RACE reads and collapses them to one entry per CDR3 protein, without DNA. This sample's clone table lists 3,000 to 4,500 distinct CDR3 sequences. The sequenced sample consisted of CD8+ T cells from PBMCs. The receptors were sampled from a human donor in good health. CDR3s include the opening cysteine and the closing phenylalanine or tryptophan. Clone size is given for some rows only: seen once, a few or many times, or a class if the clone is expanded.

>medium-sized|TRBV6-2/TRBV6-3|TRBJ2-7
CASSSFLVADLPYEQYF
>medium-sized|TRBV29-1|TRBJ2-3
CSVETTAGTTDTQYF
>.|TRBV6-2/TRBV6-3|TRBJ2-3
CASSRRRPPDTQYF
>.|TRBV12-3/TRBV12-4|TRBJ1-5
CASSFGGDRNQPQHF
>medium-sized|TRBV4-1|TRBJ2-1
CASSQDNLNEQFF
>.|TRBV5-1|TRBJ2-1
CASSLLNEQFF
>medium-sized|TRBV11-1|TRBJ1-3
CASSLGGSGNTIYF
>medium-sized|TRBV28|TRBJ1-5
CASSSDRAMQPQHF
>.|TRBV28|TRBJ2-7
CASSLTLNRDEQYF
>medium-sized|TRBV5-5|TRBJ2-1
CASSRSGDSYNEQFF
>.|TRBV29-1|TRBJ1-2
CSVATGEGYGYTF
>.|TRBV7-8|TRBJ2-3
CASSLVLADTQYF
>medium-sized|TRBV9|TRBJ2-7
CASSTGTEIYEQYF
>medium-sized|TRBV2|TRBJ1-6
CASRRSGQGISPLHF
>medium-sized|TRBV9|TRBJ1-4
CASGTDATNEKLFF
>.|TRBV21-1|TRBJ2-5
CASSKIVRTQETQYF
>medium-sized|TRBV9|TRBJ1-1
CASSVVGLFTEAFF
>.|TRBV4-1|TRBJ2-3
CASSQDELVSGTDTQYF
>medium-sized|TRBV28|TRBJ1-2
CASSLPFGQPYGYTF
>medium-sized|TRBV15|TRBJ2-5
CATKRMGEETQYF
>medium-sized|TRBV9|TRBJ2-7
CASSVTASVSGEQYF
>.|TRBV5-1|TRBJ1-1
CASSYLGENTEAFF
>.|TRBV6-2/TRBV6-3|TRBJ2-2
CASTWGGANTGELFF
>.|TRBV7-8|TRBJ2-3
CASSSTGTSGRAADTQYF
>medium-sized|TRBV20-1|TRBJ2-1
CSARDPYHWDNEQFF
>.|TRBV4-1|TRBJ2-1
CASSQDIVSASRNEQFF
>large|TRBV28|TRBJ2-5
CASSSPVGGKETQYF
>.|TRBV19|TRBJ2-7
CASSMGSGSSYEQYF
>medium-sized|TRBV7-6|TRBJ2-7
CASSLGSTTLEQYF
>.|TRBV23-1|TRBJ2-6
CASRILNGANVLTF
>medium-sized|TRBV28|TRBJ1-1
CAISGLRASSGNTEAFF
>.|TRBV11-2|TRBJ2-5
CASSPVKGGLRETQYF
>medium-sized|TRBV4-3|TRBJ2-7
CASSQDLTGQSYEQYF
>medium-sized|TRBV20-1|TRBJ2-7
CSARDTEGGISYEQYF
>medium-sized|TRBV7-9|TRBJ2-7
CASSSTDRAYEQYF
>medium-sized|TRBV14|TRBJ2-3
CASSQGIGSSTDTQYF
>.|TRBV4-3|TRBJ1-2
CASSQVPGQSNYGYTF
>medium-sized|TRBV14|TRBJ2-1
CASSQGGGRYNEQFF
>.|TRBV2|TRBJ2-7
CASKGQGIYEQYF
>.|TRBV7-2|TRBJ2-1
CASSFNQEPPHNEQFF
>medium-sized|TRBV20-1|TRBJ2-3
CSAGRVTSGGTDTQYF